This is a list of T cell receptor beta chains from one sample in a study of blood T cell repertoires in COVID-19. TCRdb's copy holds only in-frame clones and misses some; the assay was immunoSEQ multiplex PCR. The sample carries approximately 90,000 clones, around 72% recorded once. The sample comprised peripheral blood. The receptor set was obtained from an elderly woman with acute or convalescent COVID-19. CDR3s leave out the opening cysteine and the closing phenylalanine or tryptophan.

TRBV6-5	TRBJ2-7	ASRIQGFSFEEQY
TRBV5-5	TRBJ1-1	ASRSVGLTEAF
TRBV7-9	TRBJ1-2	ASSALLTRRGAYGYT
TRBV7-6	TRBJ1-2	ASSLEETGGKGYT
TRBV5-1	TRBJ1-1	ASSLGDRGREAF
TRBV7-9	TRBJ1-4	ASRTYRDRDEKLF
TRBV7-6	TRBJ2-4	ASSQNRGVAKNIQY
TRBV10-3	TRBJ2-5	AISESTTKETQY
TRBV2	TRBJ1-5	ASSYRTGGYQPQH
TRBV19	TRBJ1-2	ASSQGQGIGGYT
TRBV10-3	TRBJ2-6	AIEGAGANVLT
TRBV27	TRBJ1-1	ASSFGTGGASTEAF
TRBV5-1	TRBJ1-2	ASSTGQGANGYT
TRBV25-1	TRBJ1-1	ASGVETYTEAF
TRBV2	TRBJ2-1	ASKQGAYEQF
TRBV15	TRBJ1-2	ATSSDRGNGYT
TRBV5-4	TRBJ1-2	ASSPGTRNYGYT
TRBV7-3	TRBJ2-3	ASSPTSGGTDTQY
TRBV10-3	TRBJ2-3	AIRGGYTDTQY
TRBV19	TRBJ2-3	ASSRRQGGKRADTQY
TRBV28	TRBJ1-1	ASSSIGDRTIAEAF
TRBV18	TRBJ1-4	ASSPNRQGLGEKLF
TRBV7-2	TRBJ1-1	ASRPSPGTEAF
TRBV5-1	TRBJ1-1	ASSLGAEAF
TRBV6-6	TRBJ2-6	ASSQRDRGVSGANVLT
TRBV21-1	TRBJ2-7	ASSKGDRVRVKY
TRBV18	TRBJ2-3	ASSAASTDTQY
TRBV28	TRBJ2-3	ASSLGLRRSTDTQY
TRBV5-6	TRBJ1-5	ASSSYNQPQH
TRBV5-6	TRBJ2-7	ASSLFQQGNEQY
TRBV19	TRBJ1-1	ASSIILGQEAF
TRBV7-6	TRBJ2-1	ASSLVGQDFFNEQF
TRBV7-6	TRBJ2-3	ASSLDRQDTDTQY
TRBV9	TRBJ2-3	ASSVYQIGGDTQY
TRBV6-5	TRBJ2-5	ASSYSLGTGETQY
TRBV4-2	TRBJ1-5	ASSRGQGGNQPQH
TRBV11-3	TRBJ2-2	ASTQGNTGELF
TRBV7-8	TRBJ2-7	ASSPRESTGYEQY
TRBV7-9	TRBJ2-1	ASSSIQGGSYEQF
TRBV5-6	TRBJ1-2	ASRGTGYSYT
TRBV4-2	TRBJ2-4	ASSPIDRTIEGDIQY
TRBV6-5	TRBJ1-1	ASSYLQGDTEAF
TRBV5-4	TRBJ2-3	ASSLDQGSSTDTQY
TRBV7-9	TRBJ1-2	ASSLAGTQYGYT
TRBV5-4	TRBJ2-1	ASSWGGEGNEQF
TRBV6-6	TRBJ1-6	ASSPTGISPLH
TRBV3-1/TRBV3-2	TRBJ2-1	ASSLQISYNEQF
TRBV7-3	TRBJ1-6	ASSTPTGLYNSPLH
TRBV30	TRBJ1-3	AWRGDPSGNTIY
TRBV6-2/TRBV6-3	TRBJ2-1	ASSTTGTSYNEQF
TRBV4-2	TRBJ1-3	ASSQDWAAQRTGNTIY
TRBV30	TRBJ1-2	AWDVGGNYGYT